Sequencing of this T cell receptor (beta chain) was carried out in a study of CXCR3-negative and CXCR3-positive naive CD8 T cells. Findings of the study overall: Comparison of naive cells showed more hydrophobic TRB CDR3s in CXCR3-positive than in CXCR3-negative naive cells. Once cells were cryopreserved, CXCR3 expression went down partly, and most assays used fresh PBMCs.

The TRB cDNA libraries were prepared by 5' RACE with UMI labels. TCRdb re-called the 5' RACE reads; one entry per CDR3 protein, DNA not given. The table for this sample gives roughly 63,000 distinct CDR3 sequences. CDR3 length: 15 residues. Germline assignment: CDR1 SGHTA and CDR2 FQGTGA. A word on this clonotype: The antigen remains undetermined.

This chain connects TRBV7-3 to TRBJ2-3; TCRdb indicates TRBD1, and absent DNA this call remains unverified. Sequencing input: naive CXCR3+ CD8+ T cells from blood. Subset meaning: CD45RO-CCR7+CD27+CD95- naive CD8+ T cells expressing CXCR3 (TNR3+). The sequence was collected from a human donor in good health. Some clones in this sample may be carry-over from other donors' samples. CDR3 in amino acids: CASSLRGSEADTQYF.